This T cell receptor beta chain stems from a study of T cell responses to AZD1222 COVID-19 vaccine. The study's findings and limits: It should be noted that donors were predominantly white British and more often female, and clonal diversity was possibly underestimated.

Sequencing used immunoSEQ multiplex PCR; TCRdb keeps in-frame clones, though not all of them. There are about 120,000 clones in the sample; roughly 91% occur only once, and 5% lies in the top ten. The CDR3 is made up of 13 amino acids. Trimming removed 3 bases at V and 2 bases at J, with 7 bases between. Looked up from germline, CDR1 is KGHSH and CDR2 is LQKENI. The table lists this clone with a few counts. Its antigen remains unidentified. Sequencing was performed on peripheral blood, taken 28 days after the second AZD1222 dose. The receptor was isolated from an adult who received the AZD1222 COVID-19 vaccine. V and J are TRBV18 and TRBJ1-2; D uncertain. The CDR3 bases are TGTGCCAGCTCACCGGACGAGAACTATGGCTACACCTTC. Translated: CASSPDENYGYTF.